A selection of T cell receptor beta chains follows, all from one sample in a study of identical twins. Each CDR3 protein is one row after TCRdb ran MiXCR on the 5' RACE reads. The sample consists of 550,000 to 700,000 distinct CDR3 sequences, around 20% of them appearing once. A further study also used this sample, focusing on T cells expressing NK-cell markers.

The specimen was PBMCs. All receptors come from a woman under 30 in good health. The CDR3 runs from the conserved cysteine through the conserved F or W. Fields, in order: V gene, J gene, CDR3 length, D gene, clone size, CDR3 DNA, CDR3 protein. The D gene is left open where the match is weak. Not all rows give a size; the values are once, few, many and, for expanded clones, a class.

v_gene: TRBV9; j_gene: TRBJ2-2; len: 16; d_gene: .; abundance: .; CDR3nt: TGTGCCAGCAGCGCCCTAGGGGCGGTGAACACCGGGGAGCTGTTTTTT; CDR3aa: CASSALGAVNTGELFF
v_gene: TRBV28; j_gene: TRBJ1-2; len: 16; d_gene: .; abundance: .; CDR3nt: TGTGCCAGCAGTTCCGCGGCCAGGAAATCTAACTATGGCTACACCTTC; CDR3aa: CASSSAARKSNYGYTF
v_gene: TRBV12-3/TRBV12-4; j_gene: TRBJ2-1; len: 16; d_gene: .; abundance: .; CDR3nt: TGTGCCAGCAGTCCCACGGGACTTTACTCCTACAATGAGCAGTTCTTC; CDR3aa: CASSPTGLYSYNEQFF
v_gene: TRBV29-1; j_gene: TRBJ1-4; len: 12; d_gene: .; abundance: many; CDR3nt: TGCAGCGTGGGGACCGGAAATGAAAAACTGTTTTTT; CDR3aa: CSVGTGNEKLFF
v_gene: TRBV10-3; j_gene: TRBJ2-3; len: 16; d_gene: .; abundance: .; CDR3nt: TGTGCCATCAGTGAGTACTCGAGGGGCGCCCCAGATACGCAGTATTTT; CDR3aa: CAISEYSRGAPDTQYF
v_gene: TRBV12-3/TRBV12-4; j_gene: TRBJ2-7; len: 13; d_gene: .; abundance: many; CDR3nt: TGTGCCAGCAGTTATCGCCTAGGGCACGAGCAGTACTTC; CDR3aa: CASSYRLGHEQYF
v_gene: TRBV5-5; j_gene: TRBJ2-7; len: 14; d_gene: .; abundance: .; CDR3nt: TGTGCCAGCAGCCTAGGGATGGGGTTCTACGAGCAGTACTTC; CDR3aa: CASSLGMGFYEQYF
v_gene: TRBV29-1; j_gene: TRBJ2-1; len: 15; d_gene: TRBD2; abundance: few; CDR3nt: TGCAGCGTTGACGAGGCGGGGGAACTCTACAATGAGCAGTTCTTC; CDR3aa: CSVDEAGELYNEQFF
v_gene: TRBV12-3/TRBV12-4; j_gene: TRBJ2-4; len: 14; d_gene: .; abundance: .; CDR3nt: TGTGCCAGCAGACCGCTAGCAGCCAAAAACATTCAGTACTTC; CDR3aa: CASRPLAAKNIQYF
v_gene: TRBV7-2; j_gene: TRBJ2-3; len: 16; d_gene: TRBD2; abundance: many; CDR3nt: TGTGCCAGCAGCTGGACTAGCGGGGGGAGCACAGATACGCAGTATTTT; CDR3aa: CASSWTSGGSTDTQYF
v_gene: TRBV6-1; j_gene: TRBJ1-1; len: 13; d_gene: .; abundance: many; CDR3nt: TGTGCCAGCACCCTGGTGGAGGGGAATGAAGCTTTCTTT; CDR3aa: CASTLVEGNEAFF
v_gene: TRBV7-7; j_gene: TRBJ2-2; len: 13; d_gene: .; abundance: few; CDR3nt: TGTGCTAGCACCCCATCGGTTACCGGGGAGCTGTTTTTT; CDR3aa: CASTPSVTGELFF
v_gene: TRBV20-1; j_gene: TRBJ2-1; len: 13; d_gene: TRBD1; abundance: few; CDR3nt: TGCAGTGCTACCGAGGGGGCTTACAATGAGCAGTTCTTC; CDR3aa: CSATEGAYNEQFF